This T cell receptor (beta chain) was captured by sequencing in a study of blood T cells in healthy people across ages. Comments on this clonotype: Antigen unknown.

A second roughly 7 to 11 cycle PCR used barcoded and J-beta primers. TCRdb re-analysed the 5' RACE reads in MiXCR, keeping a single row per CDR3 protein. In the table there are about a million distinct CDR3 sequences, roughly two fifths of which are singletons. General observations from the study: Estimates drawn from one million T cells were deemed to understate diversity.

The sequence was collected from a young man in good health. The sample comprised blood.

In DNA form, the CDR3 reads TGCAGTGCTAGAGATCTCAGGGGGGGAGACGCTGAAGCTTTCTTT. It specifies CSARDLRGGDAEAFF. The V call is TRBV20-1, the J call TRBJ1-1; 7 nucleotides match TRBD1. Germline CDR1 DFQATT, CDR2 SNEGSKA (reference sequence). V lost 0 bases, J lost 6 bases, and 10 bases stayed unmatched. This CDR3 has 15 amino acids.